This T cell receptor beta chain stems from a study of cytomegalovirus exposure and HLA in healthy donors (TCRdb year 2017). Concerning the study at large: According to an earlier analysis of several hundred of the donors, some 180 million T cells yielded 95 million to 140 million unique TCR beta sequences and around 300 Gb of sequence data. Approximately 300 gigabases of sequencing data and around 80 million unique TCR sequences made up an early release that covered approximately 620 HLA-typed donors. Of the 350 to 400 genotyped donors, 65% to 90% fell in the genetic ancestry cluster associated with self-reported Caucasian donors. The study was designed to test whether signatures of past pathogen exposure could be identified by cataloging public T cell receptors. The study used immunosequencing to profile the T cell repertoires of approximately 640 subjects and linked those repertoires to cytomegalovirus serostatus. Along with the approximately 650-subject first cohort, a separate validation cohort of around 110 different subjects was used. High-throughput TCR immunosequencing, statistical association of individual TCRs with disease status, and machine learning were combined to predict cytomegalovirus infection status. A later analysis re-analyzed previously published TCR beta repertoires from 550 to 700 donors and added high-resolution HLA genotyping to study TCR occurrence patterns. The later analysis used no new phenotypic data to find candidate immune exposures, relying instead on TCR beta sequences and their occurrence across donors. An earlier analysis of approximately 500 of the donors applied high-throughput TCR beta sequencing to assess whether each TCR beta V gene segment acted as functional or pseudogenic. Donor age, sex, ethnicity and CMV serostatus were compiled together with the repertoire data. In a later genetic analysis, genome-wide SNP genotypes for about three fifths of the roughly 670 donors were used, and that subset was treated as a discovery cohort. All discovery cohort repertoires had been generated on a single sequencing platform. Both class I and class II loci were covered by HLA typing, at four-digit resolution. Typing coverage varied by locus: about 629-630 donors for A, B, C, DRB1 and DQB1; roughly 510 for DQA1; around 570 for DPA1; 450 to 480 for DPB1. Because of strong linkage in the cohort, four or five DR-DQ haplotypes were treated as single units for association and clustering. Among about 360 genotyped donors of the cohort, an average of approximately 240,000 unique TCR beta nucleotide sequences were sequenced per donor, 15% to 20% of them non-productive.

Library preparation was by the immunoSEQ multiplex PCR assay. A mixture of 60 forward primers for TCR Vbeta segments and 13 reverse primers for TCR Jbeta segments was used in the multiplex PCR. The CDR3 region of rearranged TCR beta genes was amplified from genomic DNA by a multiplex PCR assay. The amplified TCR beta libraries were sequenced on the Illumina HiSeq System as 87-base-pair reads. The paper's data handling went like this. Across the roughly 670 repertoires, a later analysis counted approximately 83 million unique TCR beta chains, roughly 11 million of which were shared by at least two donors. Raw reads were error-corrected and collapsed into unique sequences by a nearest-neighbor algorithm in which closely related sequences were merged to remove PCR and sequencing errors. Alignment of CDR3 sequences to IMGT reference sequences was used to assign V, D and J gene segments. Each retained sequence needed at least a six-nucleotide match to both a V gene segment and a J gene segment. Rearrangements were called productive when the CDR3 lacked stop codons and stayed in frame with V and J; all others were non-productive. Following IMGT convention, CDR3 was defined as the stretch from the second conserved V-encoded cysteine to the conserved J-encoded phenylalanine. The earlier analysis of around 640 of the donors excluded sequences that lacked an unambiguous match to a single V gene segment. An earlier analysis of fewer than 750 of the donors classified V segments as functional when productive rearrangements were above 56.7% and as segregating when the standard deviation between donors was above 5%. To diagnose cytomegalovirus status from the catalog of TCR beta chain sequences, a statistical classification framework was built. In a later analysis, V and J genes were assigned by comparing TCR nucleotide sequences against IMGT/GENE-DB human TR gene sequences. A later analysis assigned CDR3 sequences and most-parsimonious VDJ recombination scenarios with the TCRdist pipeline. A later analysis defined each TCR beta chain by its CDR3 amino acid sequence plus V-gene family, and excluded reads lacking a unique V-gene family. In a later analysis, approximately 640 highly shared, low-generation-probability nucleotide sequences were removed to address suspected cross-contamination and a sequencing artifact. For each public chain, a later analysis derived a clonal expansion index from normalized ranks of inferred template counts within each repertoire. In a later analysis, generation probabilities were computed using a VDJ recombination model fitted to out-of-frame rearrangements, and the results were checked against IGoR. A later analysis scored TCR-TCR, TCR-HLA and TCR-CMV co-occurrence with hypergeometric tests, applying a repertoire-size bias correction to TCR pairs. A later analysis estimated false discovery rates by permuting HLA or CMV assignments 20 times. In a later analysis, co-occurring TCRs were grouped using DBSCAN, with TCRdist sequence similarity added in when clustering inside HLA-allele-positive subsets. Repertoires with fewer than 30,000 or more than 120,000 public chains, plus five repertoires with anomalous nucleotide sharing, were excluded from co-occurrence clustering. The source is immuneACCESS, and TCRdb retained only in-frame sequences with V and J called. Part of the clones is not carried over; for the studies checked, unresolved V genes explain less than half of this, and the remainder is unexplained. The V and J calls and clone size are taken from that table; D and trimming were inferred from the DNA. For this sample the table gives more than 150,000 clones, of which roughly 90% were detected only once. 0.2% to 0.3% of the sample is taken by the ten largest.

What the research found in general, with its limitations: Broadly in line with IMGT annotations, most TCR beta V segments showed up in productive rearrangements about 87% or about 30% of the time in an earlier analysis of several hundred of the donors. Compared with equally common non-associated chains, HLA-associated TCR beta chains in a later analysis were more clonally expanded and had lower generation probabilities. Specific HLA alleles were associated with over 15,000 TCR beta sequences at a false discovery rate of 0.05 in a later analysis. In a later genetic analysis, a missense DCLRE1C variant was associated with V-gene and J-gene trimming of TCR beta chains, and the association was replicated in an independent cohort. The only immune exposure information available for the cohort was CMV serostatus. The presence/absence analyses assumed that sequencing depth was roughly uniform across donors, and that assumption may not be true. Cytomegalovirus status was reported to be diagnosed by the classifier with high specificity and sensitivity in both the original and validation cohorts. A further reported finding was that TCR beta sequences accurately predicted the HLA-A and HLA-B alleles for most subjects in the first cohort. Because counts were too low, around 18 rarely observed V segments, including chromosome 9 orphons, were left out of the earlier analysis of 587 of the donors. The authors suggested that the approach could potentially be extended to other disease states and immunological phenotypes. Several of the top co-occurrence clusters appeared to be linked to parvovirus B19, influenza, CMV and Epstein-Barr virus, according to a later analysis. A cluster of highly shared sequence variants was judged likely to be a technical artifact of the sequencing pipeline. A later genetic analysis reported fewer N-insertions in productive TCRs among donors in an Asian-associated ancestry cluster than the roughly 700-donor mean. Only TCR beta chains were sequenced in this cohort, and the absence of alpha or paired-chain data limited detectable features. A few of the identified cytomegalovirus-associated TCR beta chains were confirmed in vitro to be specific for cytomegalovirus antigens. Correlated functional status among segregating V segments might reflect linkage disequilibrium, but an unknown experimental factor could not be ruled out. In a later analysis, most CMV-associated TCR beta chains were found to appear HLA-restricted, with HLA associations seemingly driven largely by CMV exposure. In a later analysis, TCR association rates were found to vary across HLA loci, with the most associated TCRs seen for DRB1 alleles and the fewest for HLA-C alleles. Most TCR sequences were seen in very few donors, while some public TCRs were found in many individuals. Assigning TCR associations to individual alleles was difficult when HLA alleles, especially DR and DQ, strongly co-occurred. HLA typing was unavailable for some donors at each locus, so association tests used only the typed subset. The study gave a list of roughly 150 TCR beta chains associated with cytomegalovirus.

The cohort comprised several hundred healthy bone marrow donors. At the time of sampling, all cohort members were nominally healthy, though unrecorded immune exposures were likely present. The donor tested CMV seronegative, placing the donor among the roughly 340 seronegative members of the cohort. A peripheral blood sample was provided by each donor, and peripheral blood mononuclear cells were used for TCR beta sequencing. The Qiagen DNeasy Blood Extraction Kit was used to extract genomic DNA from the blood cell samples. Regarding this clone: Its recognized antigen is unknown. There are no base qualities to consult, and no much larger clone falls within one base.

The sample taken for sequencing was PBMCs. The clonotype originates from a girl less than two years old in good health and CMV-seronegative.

The CDR3 region has the sequence CASTGTGGARGYTF. At the DNA level, the sequence is TGTGCCAGTACCGGGACAGGGGGCGCCAGGGGCTACACCTTC. The V gene is TRBV19 and the J gene is TRBJ1-2; 12 central nucleotides agree with TRBD1. V is cut back by 7 bases and J by 8 bases, with 8 bases in the junction unmatched. CDR1 LNHDA and CDR2 SQIVND are derived from the germline V gene (reference sequence). Inclusive of the bounding cysteine and phenylalanine, the CDR3 is 14 residues long. The CDR3 DNA has 42 bases and is translated from base 1.